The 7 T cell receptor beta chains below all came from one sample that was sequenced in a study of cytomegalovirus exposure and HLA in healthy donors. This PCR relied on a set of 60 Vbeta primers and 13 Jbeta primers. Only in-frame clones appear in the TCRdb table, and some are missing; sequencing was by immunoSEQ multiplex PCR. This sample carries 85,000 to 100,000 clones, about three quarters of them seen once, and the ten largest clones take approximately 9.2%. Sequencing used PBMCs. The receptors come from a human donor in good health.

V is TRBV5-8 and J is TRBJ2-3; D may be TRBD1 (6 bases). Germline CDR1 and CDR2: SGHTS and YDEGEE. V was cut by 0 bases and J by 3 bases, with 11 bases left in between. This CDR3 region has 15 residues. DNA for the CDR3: TGTGCCAGCAGCTTGGGCACAGGGTTGACAGATACGCAGTATTTT. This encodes CASSLGTGLTDTQYF.

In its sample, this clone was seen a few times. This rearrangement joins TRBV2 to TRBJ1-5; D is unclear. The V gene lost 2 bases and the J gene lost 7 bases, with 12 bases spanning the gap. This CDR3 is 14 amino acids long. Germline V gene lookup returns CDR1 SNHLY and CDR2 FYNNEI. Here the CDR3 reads CASSERRAGQPQHF. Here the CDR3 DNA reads TGTGCCAGCAGTGAAAGGCGGGCGGGGCAGCCCCAGCATTTT.

The CDR3 nucleotides read TGCAGCGTTCCTCGTGCGGACAGTGTAGATACGCAGTATTTT. It yields the protein CSVPRADSVDTQYF. The chain has TRBV29-1 and TRBJ2-3; TRBD1 is a possible D gene (6 bases). Germline V gene lookup returns CDR1 SQVTM and CDR2 ANQGSEA. The CDR3 runs 14 residues. V lost 5 bases, J lost 5 bases, and 17 bases lay in between.

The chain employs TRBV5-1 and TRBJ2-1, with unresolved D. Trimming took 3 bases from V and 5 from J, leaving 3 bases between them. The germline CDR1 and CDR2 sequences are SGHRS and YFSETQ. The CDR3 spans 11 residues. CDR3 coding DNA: TGCGCCAGCAGCTGGCACAATGAGCAGTTCTTC. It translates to CASSWHNEQFF. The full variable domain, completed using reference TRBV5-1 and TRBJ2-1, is KAGVTQTPRYLIKTRGQQVTLSCSPISGHRSVSWYQQTPGQGLQFLFEYFSETQRNKGNFPGRFSGRQFSNSRSEMNVSTLELGDSALYLCASSWHNEQFFGPGTRLTVL.

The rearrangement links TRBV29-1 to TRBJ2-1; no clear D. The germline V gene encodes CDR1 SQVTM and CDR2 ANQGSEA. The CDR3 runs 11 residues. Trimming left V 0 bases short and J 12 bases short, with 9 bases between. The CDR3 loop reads CSVEEALSQFF. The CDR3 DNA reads TGCAGCGTTGAAGAGGCTCTCTCGCAGTTCTTC.

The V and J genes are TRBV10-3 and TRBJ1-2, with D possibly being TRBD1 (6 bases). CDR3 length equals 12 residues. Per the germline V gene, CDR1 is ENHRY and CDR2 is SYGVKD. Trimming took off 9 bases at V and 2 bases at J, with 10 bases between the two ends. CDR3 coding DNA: TGTGCCATACGACAGGAAAACTATGGCTACACCTTC. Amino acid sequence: CAIRQENYGYTF.

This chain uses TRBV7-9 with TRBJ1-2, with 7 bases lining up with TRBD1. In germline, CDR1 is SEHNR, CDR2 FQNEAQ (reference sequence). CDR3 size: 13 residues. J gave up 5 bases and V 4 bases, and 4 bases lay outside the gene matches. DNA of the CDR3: TGTGCCAGCAGCTCCGGGACAGCTTATGGCTACACCTTC. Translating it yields CASSSGTAYGYTF. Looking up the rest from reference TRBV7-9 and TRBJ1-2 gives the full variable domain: DTGVSQNPRHKITKRGQNVTFRCDPISEHNRLYWYRQTLGQGPEFLTYFQNEAQLEKSRLLSDRFSAERPKGSFSTLEIQRTEQGDSAMYLCASSSGTAYGYTFGSGTRLTVV.